Following are 27 T cell receptor beta chains from one sample sequenced in a study of blood T cell repertoires in COVID-19. Repertoires were generated with immunoSEQ multiplex PCR, while TCRdb's copy carries only in-frame clones and drops some. In the table there are 30,000 to 40,000 clones, roughly 84% of which are singletons. Sequencing input: peripheral blood. These receptors were taken from a human donor in a cohort sampled during active COVID-19.

This chain joins TRBV5-1 and TRBJ2-7; 9 bases are a match to TRBD1. V shed 6 bases and J 5 bases; nucleotides not matched to a gene: 9. CDR1 and CDR2 (germline): SGHRS, YFSETQ. CDR3 size: 14 residues. Here the CDR3 reads CASTHRDRAHEQYF. As DNA, the CDR3 is TGCGCCAGCACCCACCGGGACAGGGCCCACGAGCAGTACTTC.

This chain links TRBV27 with TRBJ2-3; 8 bases are shared with TRBD2. The V and J ends lost 8 bases and 4 bases, in that order; junction bases with no gene match: 5. The CDR3 covers 13 residues. Germline V CDR1 and CDR2: MNHEY, SMNVEV (reference sequence). CDR3 nucleotide sequence: TGTGCCAGCGCACTAGCGGAGGCAGATACGCAGTATTTT. Its protein product is CASALAEADTQYF.

V usage is TRBV6-5 and J usage is TRBJ1-5, with D perhaps matching TRBD1 (6 bases). The germline CDR1 and CDR2 sequences are MNHEY and SVGAGI. The CDR3 loop spans 15 amino acids. V was pared by 2 bases and J by 4 bases, with 12 bases between. The DNA of the CDR3 is TGTGCCAGCAGTTACCCAGGGGAGAGAAATCAGCCCCAGCATTTT. Its translation: CASSYPGERNQPQHF.

The chain recombines TRBV4-1 with TRBJ1-2, with 7 bases lining up with TRBD1. The CDR3 has 15 amino acids. With 1 base clipped from V and 3 bases from J, the junction kept 5 bases outside the gene matches. Per germline, CDR1 MGHRA and CDR2 YSYEKL. The CDR3 nucleotides read TGCGCCAGCAGCCAAGCTCCCGGGACAGACTATGGCTACACCTTC. Protein product: CASSQAPGTDYGYTF.

The chain employs TRBV5-6 and TRBJ1-1, with TRBD1 matching 7 bases. V lost 4 bases and J lost 2; bases outside the gene matches: 8. This CDR3 has 15 amino acids. The germline gives CDR1 SGHDT, CDR2 YYEEEE. This chain's CDR3 is CASSPWDRGNTEAFF. CDR3 bases: TGTGCCAGCAGCCCCTGGGACAGAGGAAACACTGAAGCTTTCTTT. The full variable domain, rest sourced from reference TRBV5-6 and TRBJ1-1, is DAGVTQSPTHLIKTRGQQVTLRCSPKSGHDTVSWYQQALGQGPQFIFQYYEEEERQRGNFPDRFSGHQFPNYSSELNVNALLLGDSALYLCASSPWDRGNTEAFFGQGTRLTVV.

The gene calls are TRBV5-1 and TRBJ1-1, with TRBD1 as a possible D gene (5 bases). The CDR3 runs 16 residues. Trimming cost V 6 bases and J 0 bases, with 18 bases left between them. Germline V gene data show CDR1 as SGHRS and CDR2 as YFSETQ. The CDR3 sequence: CASKRGEGIMNTEAFF. In DNA form, the CDR3 reads TGCGCCAGCAAGCGAGGGGAGGGGATTATGAACACTGAAGCTTTCTTT.

This rearrangement joins TRBV19 to TRBJ2-3; TRBD1 agrees at 7 bases. V lost 3 bases, J lost 1 base, and 13 bases stayed unmatched. CDR3 length: 18 amino acids. In germline, CDR1 is LNHDA, CDR2 SQIVND (reference sequence). CDR3 loop: CASSMTAQVGQGTDTQYF. The CDR3 nucleotides are TGTGCCAGTAGTATGACGGCACAGGTTGGACAGGGCACAGATACGCAGTATTTT.

The chain uses TRBV7-6 and TRBJ2-1; D not certain. CDR3 length: 15 residues. The germline V and J ends were trimmed by 2 bases and 0 bases, with 8 bases remaining between them. CDR1 SGHVS and CDR2 FNYEAQ come from the germline V gene. DNA of the CDR3: TGTGCCAGCAGCTTATCCTCCTCCTCCTACAATGAGCAGTTCTTC. Translating gives CASSLSSSSYNEQFF.

This chain connects TRBV18 to TRBJ2-7; a weak D match, TRBD1 (5 bases). The CDR3 is 13 amino acids. The germline V gene has CDR1 KGHSH and CDR2 LQKENI. The V end was cut by 3 bases, the J end by 3 bases, with 9 bases between. The CDR3 DNA is TGTGCCAGCTCACCTACCCAGGGCTACGAGCAGTACTTC. Translated: CASSPTQGYEQYF.

J is TRBJ2-7 and V is TRBV7-2; D is undetermined. Germline CDR1 and CDR2: SGHTA and FQGNSA. The length of the CDR3 is 14 residues. V gave up 1 base and J gave up 0 bases, with 7 bases separating them. The CDR3 region is CASSLDRSSYEQYF. The CDR3 nucleotides read TGTGCCAGCAGCTTAGACCGTAGCTCCTACGAGCAGTACTTC.

The gene calls are TRBV7-3 and TRBJ2-3; 15 nucleotides match TRBD2. Germline assignment: CDR1 SGHTA and CDR2 FQGTGA. CDR3 length: 17 residues. V lost 5 bases, J lost 3 bases, and 6 bases stayed unmatched. CDR3 nucleotide sequence: TGTGCCAGCAGCCTCACTGGACTAGCGGGGGGGACAGATACGCAGTATTTT. Translating it yields CASSLTGLAGGTDTQYF.

The table lists this clone with a few counts. CDR3 sequence reads: CASSKCDTHLYEQYF. Here the CDR3 DNA reads TGTGCCAGCAGCAAATGTGACACTCACCTCTACGAGCAGTACTTC. The J gene is TRBJ2-7, the V gene TRBV21-1; the D call in the table, TRBD1, was not verified against the DNA. TRBV21-1 is reported as a pseudogene. This CDR3 is 15 amino acids long.

The chain couples TRBV28 to TRBJ2-1; 8 bases are a match to TRBD1. The CDR3 contains 18 residues. Per germline, CDR1 MDHEN and CDR2 SYDVKM. The junction had 14 bases not matched to a gene; V was cut back by 7 bases and J by 0 bases. Here the CDR3 reads CASNTPGRTGSSYNEQFF. The CDR3 coding sequence is TGTGCCAGCAACACTCCCGGCCGGACAGGGAGCTCCTACAATGAGCAGTTCTTC.

The rearrangement uses TRBV5-4 and TRBJ2-7, with D perhaps TRBD1 (5 bases). Germline V gene sequence: CDR1 SGHNT, CDR2 YYREEE (reference sequence). The CDR3 totals 12 residues. V lost 4 bases to trimming and J lost 0 bases, with 5 bases between them. CDR3: CASSDSSYEQYF. The CDR3 DNA reads TGTGCCAGCAGCGACAGCTCCTACGAGCAGTACTTC.

This clone showed up just once. V and J are TRBV27 and TRBJ2-5; 7 nucleotides agree with TRBD1. The germline gives CDR1 MNHEY, CDR2 SMNVEV (reference sequence). Trimming removed 6 bases from V and 5 bases from J; junction bases left unmatched: 6. This CDR3 comprises 13 residues. The CDR3 bases are TGTGCCAGCAGGTGGGGCAGGGGGGAGACCCAGTACTTC. It is translated as CASRWGRGETQYF.

The V and J genes are TRBV18 and TRBJ1-4; D might be TRBD1 (5 bases). Looked up from germline, CDR1 is KGHSH and CDR2 is LQKENI. The length of the CDR3 is 13 residues. With 3 bases removed from V and 8 bases from J, the gap between germline ends came to 10 bases. This CDR3 is CASSPSGGEKLFF. CDR3 nucleotide sequence: TGTGCCAGCTCACCGTCCGGGGGAGAAAAACTGTTTTTT.

The rearrangement links TRBV2 to TRBJ2-3; 14 bases agree with TRBD2. This CDR3 region has 16 residues. Unmatched junction bases numbered 5, after V lost 5 bases and J lost 4 bases. Per the germline V gene, CDR1 is SNHLY and CDR2 is FYNNEI. CDR3 DNA: TGTGCCAGCAGTCGGACTAGCGGGGGGCACGCAGATACGCAGTATTTT. Translation gives CASSRTSGGHADTQYF.

V is TRBV21-1 and J is TRBJ1-2; the DNA was not used to check the table's D call, TRBD1. TRBV21-1 is deemed a pseudogene. CDR3 length equals 16 residues. This CDR3 reads CASSKVRDRGTYGYTF. Here the CDR3 DNA reads TGTGCCAGCAGCAAAGTCCGGGACAGGGGAACCTATGGCTACACCTTC.

This chain uses TRBV6-6 with TRBJ2-7, with 7 positions matching TRBD1. V shed 0 bases, J shed 4 bases, and the junction held 6 bases outside the gene matches. CDR3 length: 15 residues. Germline-derived CDR1 and CDR2 are MNHNY and SVGAGI (reference sequence). The CDR3: CASSYSDRGPYEQYF. CDR3 nucleotides: TGTGCCAGCAGTTACTCCGATAGGGGGCCGTACGAGCAGTACTTC.

This chain links TRBV29-1 with TRBJ1-4; 9 bases align to TRBD1. This CDR3 has 14 residues. The V and J ends lost 4 bases and 5 bases, in that order; junction bases with no gene match: 5. Looked up from germline, CDR1 is SQVTM and CDR2 is ANQGSEA. This CDR3 is CSVAGTGSNEKLFF. The CDR3 DNA reads TGCAGCGTTGCCGGGACAGGGTCAAATGAAAAACTGTTTTTT. Looking up the rest from reference TRBV29-1 and TRBJ1-4 gives the full variable domain: SAVISQKPSRDICQRGTSLTIQCQVDSQVTMMFWYRQQPGQSLTLIATANQGSEATYESGFVIDKFPISRPNLTFSTLTVSNMSPEDSSIYLCSVAGTGSNEKLFFGSGTQLSVL.

The chain joins TRBV7-3 to TRBJ2-3, with 8 bases lining up with TRBD2. From germline, CDR1 is SGHTA and CDR2 FQGTGA. The CDR3 covers 14 residues. Trimming took 5 bases from V and 3 from J; bases not matched to a gene: 4. CDR3 DNA sequence: TGTGCCAGCAGCGTTAGCGGGGTGACAGATACGCAGTATTTT. It yields the protein CASSVSGVTDTQYF.

The CDR3 loop is CATSAGGGGRTLNEQFF. In nucleotides, the CDR3 is TGTGCCACCAGTGCTGGCGGGGGGGGCCGGACACTCAATGAGCAGTTCTTC. The V and J genes are TRBV24-1 and TRBJ2-1; TRBD2 matches 9 bases. The V gene's germline CDR1 is KGHDR and CDR2 SFDVKD. Trimming removed 5 bases from V and 6 bases from J; junction bases left unmatched: 13. This CDR3 is built from 17 residues.

V gene TRBV3-1 (or the pseudogene TRBV3-2) combines with J gene TRBJ2-3, with D possibly being TRBD2 (7 bases). From germline, CDR1 is LGHDT and CDR2 YNNKEL (reference sequence). The CDR3 covers 15 residues. V lost 6 bases and J 7 bases, leaving 20 bases between the germline ends. CDR3 bases: TGTGCCAGCAGATCCCTTCGGGGGGCCCCACATACGCAGTATTTT. Amino acids: CASRSLRGAPHTQYF.

The chain links TRBV5-1 to TRBJ2-7; D perhaps matches TRBD1 (8 bases). Trimming shortened V by 8 bases and J by 2 bases, and 20 bases separated the two germline ends. Germline CDR1 and CDR2: SGHRS and YFSETQ. CDR3 length: 15 residues. CDR3 protein: CASSPSGGQAYEQYF. CDR3 sequence (DNA): TGCGCCAGTTCACCTTCGGGGGGACAGGCCTACGAGCAGTACTTC.

The rearrangement links TRBV4-1 to TRBJ1-5; D is perhaps TRBD1 (5 bases). This CDR3 comprises 16 residues. V lost 0 bases to trimming and J lost 0 bases, with 9 bases between them. Germline V lookup: CDR1 MGHRA, CDR2 YSYEKL. CDR3 sequence reads: CASSQEGRTSNQPQHF. The CDR3 coding sequence is TGCGCCAGCAGCCAAGAGGGGCGGACTAGCAATCAGCCCCAGCATTTT.

The rearrangement uses TRBV9 and TRBJ2-1, with D possibly matching TRBD2 (5 bases). Trimming removed 4 bases at V and 0 bases at J, with 14 bases between. There are 16 residues in the CDR3. Per the germline V gene, CDR1 is SGDLS and CDR2 is YYNGEE. CDR3: CASSRGGESSYNEQFF. CDR3 nucleotides: TGTGCCAGCAGCCGTGGAGGCGAAAGCTCCTACAATGAGCAGTTCTTC.

The chain employs TRBV2 and TRBJ2-5, with no clear D. The CDR3 spans 11 residues. Trimming pared 2 bases from V and 5 bases from J, leaving 3 bases between. CDR1 is SNHLY, CDR2 FYNNEI, per germline. The CDR3 DNA is TGTGCCAGCAGTGAATCTGAGACCCAGTACTTC. The encoded protein is CASSESETQYF.